This T cell receptor beta chain was identified in a study of cytomegalovirus exposure and HLA in healthy donors. Study conclusions and caveats: In a later analysis, productive TCRs from donors in an Asian-associated ancestry cluster reportedly carried fewer N-insertions than the cohort mean. V- and J-gene trimming of TCR beta was linked (in a later analysis) to a missense DCLRE1C variant.

PCR amplification relied on 60 Vbeta primers (plus 13 Jbeta primers). Per the original methods: Tens of millions of unique TCR beta chains, roughly 11 million of them shared, were counted by a later analysis. Data came from immunoSEQ multiplex PCR; TCRdb stores just in-frame clones and leaves some out. That table is the source of V, J and clone size, and D and trimming were worked out from the DNA. This sample has 160,000 or so clones, with roughly four fifths found just once. This CDR3 is 12 amino acids long. V was clipped by 6 bases and J by 4 bases; unmatched bases: 1. CDR1 ENHRY and CDR2 SYGVKD come from the germline V gene. Remarks on this clone: Antigen specificity is unknown.

The sample was PBMCs. The TCR was taken from a man aged 40-49 years in good health and CMV-seronegative. This chain connects TRBV10-3 to TRBJ1-1; 8 bases map to TRBD1. CDR3 loop: CAIRTGGTEAFF. CDR3 nucleotides: TGTGCCATCAGAACAGGGGGCACTGAAGCTTTCTTT.